A single sample gave rise to the 8 T cell receptor beta chains below, sequenced in a study of cytomegalovirus exposure and HLA in healthy donors. Use of 60 Vbeta and 13 Jbeta primers characterized the PCR. Here immunoSEQ multiplex PCR was the method, and the copy in TCRdb shows in-frame clones only, minus some. This table holds over 45,000 clones, about four fifths found once. Sequenced input: PBMCs. The receptors come from a female donor in good health and CMV-seronegative.

This CDR3 is CASSPIEQGSYNEQFF. For the CDR3, the DNA is TGTGCCAGCTCACCAATAGAACAGGGGTCCTACAATGAGCAGTTCTTC. V usage is TRBV18 and J usage is TRBJ2-1; 7 bases map to TRBD1. V gave up 2 bases and J gave up 1 base; unmatched junction bases: 5. CDR3 length equals 16 residues. Germline loops: CDR1 KGHSH, CDR2 LQKENI. Combining the CDR3 with reference TRBV18 and TRBJ2-1 gives the whole variable domain NAGVMQNPRHLVRRRGQEARLRCSPMKGHSHVYWYRQLPEEGLKFMVYLQKENIIDESGMPKERFSAEFPKEGPSILRIQQVVRGDSAAYFCASSPIEQGSYNEQFFGPGTRLTVL.

The chain joins TRBV18 to TRBJ2-7; D uncertain. Germline loops: CDR1 KGHSH, CDR2 LQKENI. The CDR3 consists of 12 residues. V gave up 3 bases and J gave up 3 bases, with 6 bases separating them. For the CDR3, the DNA is TGTGCCAGCTCACCGACAATCTACGAGCAGTACTTC. Translating it yields CASSPTIYEQYF.

This clone was observed a single time. This chain links TRBV7-9 with TRBJ1-2; 8 nucleotides agree with TRBD1. Trimming took 5 bases from V and 7 from J; bases not matched to a gene: 6. Germline loops: CDR1 SEHNR, CDR2 FQNEAQ (reference sequence). The length of the CDR3 is 13 residues. Written as DNA, the CDR3 is TGTGCCAGCAGCCTAGGGACAGGAGGTGGCTACACCTTC. Protein product: CASSLGTGGGYTF.

The chain combines TRBV15 with TRBJ1-4; 7 bases align to TRBD1. Trimming took 2 bases from V and 4 from J; bases not matched to a gene: 7. Germline V gene data show CDR1 as LNHNV and CDR2 as YYDKDF (reference sequence). This CDR3 is 16 amino acids long. The CDR3 here is CATSRLRQGFNEKLFF. The CDR3 DNA reads as TGTGCCACCAGCAGATTGAGACAGGGCTTTAATGAAAAACTGTTTTTT.

The chain combines TRBV5-4 with TRBJ2-3; 10 bases line up with TRBD2. There are 19 residues in the CDR3. Germline V gives CDR1 SGHNT, CDR2 YYREEE (reference sequence). V dropped 4 bases and J dropped 2; count of bases not matched to a gene: 16. For the CDR3, the DNA is TGTGCCAGCAGCCCGACCCGCGCCTTTACTAGCGGGGCCACAGATACGCAGTATTTT. It codes for CASSPTRAFTSGATDTQYF.

The V call is TRBV7-6, the J call TRBJ1-5; no firm D call. V was pared by 4 bases and J by 4 bases, with 8 bases between. The CDR3 totals 13 residues. Per germline, CDR1 SGHVS and CDR2 FNYEAQ. The DNA for the CDR3 is TGTGCCAGCAGCTATGGGAGTAATCAGCCCCAGCATTTT. Translation gives CASSYGSNQPQHF.

V gene TRBV5-1 combines with J gene TRBJ2-7, with 9 nucleotides matching TRBD2. CDR1 SGHRS and CDR2 YFSETQ come from the germline V gene. The CDR3 has 14 amino acids. The V and J ends lost 0 bases and 7 bases, in that order; junction bases with no gene match: 5. The CDR3 sequence: CASSLGGLAGEQYF. CDR3 nucleotide sequence: TGCGCCAGCAGCTTGGGGGGACTAGCCGGAGAGCAGTACTTC.

The chain links TRBV6-1 to TRBJ2-5; D uncertain. CDR3 size: 14 residues. The germline V gene has CDR1 MNHNS and CDR2 SASEGT. V was clipped by 3 bases and J by 5 bases, with 13 bases between them. CDR3 residues: CASSEPGVGETQYF. Here the CDR3 DNA reads TGTGCCAGCAGTGAGCCAGGTGTTGGGGAGACCCAGTACTTC.